Presented here are 22 T cell receptor beta chains from one specimen sequenced in a study of PD-1 blockade in classical Hodgkin lymphoma. Data came from immunoSEQ multiplex PCR; TCRdb stores just in-frame clones and leaves some out. The table lists more than 30,000 clones, about 85% of them singletons, with over 1% in the top ten. Documented time point: newly diagnosed, previously untreated cHL patient sample. Thawed PBMCs were the source of CD4+ T cells, purified by magnetic negative selection. The sample consisted of CD4+ T cells from blood. All receptors come from a human donor with classical Hodgkin lymphoma.

V and J are TRBV20-1 and TRBJ1-2, with unresolved D. CDR1 and CDR2 from the germline V gene are DFQATT and SNEGSKA (reference sequence). The CDR3 loop spans 11 amino acids. CDR3 protein: CSLGLAEGYTF. The CDR3 coding sequence is TGCAGCCTCGGACTTGCCGAGGGCTACACCTTC.

The chain uses TRBV7-9 and TRBJ2-1; 8 bases agree with TRBD2. CDR3 length: 16 residues. CDR1 is SEHNR and CDR2 is FQNEAQ in the germline V gene (reference sequence). Losses at the gene ends were 3 bases for V and 0 bases for J; bases not matched to a gene: 4. This CDR3 is CASSFLAGSSYNEQFF. DNA for the CDR3: TGTGCCAGCAGCTTTTTAGCGGGGAGCTCCTACAATGAGCAGTTCTTC.

This clone has only one observation. The chain combines TRBV18 with TRBJ2-5; D is perhaps TRBD2 (6 bases). From germline, CDR1 is KGHSH and CDR2 LQKENI. The length of the CDR3 is 14 residues. Deletions cut 1 base from V and 1 base from J, with 7 bases between. DNA of the CDR3: TGTGCCAGCTCACCACGGGACTTCCAAGAGACCCAGTACTTC. Protein sequence: CASSPRDFQETQYF.

J is TRBJ1-1 and V is TRBV5-6; 8 nucleotides line up with TRBD1. V dropped 4 bases and J dropped 8; count of bases not matched to a gene: 7. Germline V lookup: CDR1 SGHDT, CDR2 YYEEEE. This CDR3 has 13 amino acids. DNA of the CDR3: TGTGCCAGCAGCCCAGGGGGCCTGGAAGAAGCTTTCTTT. This gives the protein CASSPGGLEEAFF.

This chain connects TRBV5-4 to TRBJ1-1; D may be TRBD1 (6 bases). This CDR3 is built from 14 residues. The germline V gene has CDR1 SGHNT and CDR2 YYREEE (reference sequence). Trimming left V 4 bases short and J 2 bases short, with 12 bases between. The chain's CDR3 is CASSMTGVNTEAFF. The CDR3 DNA reads as TGTGCCAGCAGCATGACAGGAGTTAACACTGAAGCTTTCTTT. Full variable domain (missing parts from reference TRBV5-4 and TRBJ1-1): ETGVTQSPTHLIKTRGQQVTLRCSSQSGHNTVSWYQQALGQGPQFIFQYYREEENGRGNFPPRFSGLQFPNYSSELNVNALELDDSALYLCASSMTGVNTEAFFGQGTRLTVV.

The genes are TRBV7-3 and TRBJ2-2, with TRBD2 matching over 9 bases. Germline CDR1 is SGHTA and CDR2 is FQGTGA. This CDR3 is built from 16 residues. Trimming took 5 bases from V and 2 from J; bases not matched to a gene: 6. In DNA, the CDR3 is TGTGCCAGCAGCCCATTTAGCGGGAGAAACACCGGGGAGCTGTTTTTT. This sequence encodes CASSPFSGRNTGELFF.

Only one count was recorded for this clone. The chain joins TRBV5-1 to TRBJ2-3; 13 positions agree with TRBD2. The germline CDR1 and CDR2 sequences are SGHRS and YFSETQ. The V segment lost 4 bases and the J segment 5 bases; nucleotides outside the gene matches: 10. The CDR3 is 17 residues long. The CDR3 is CASSNFGLAGEGDTQYF. CDR3 coding DNA: TGCGCCAGCAGCAACTTTGGACTAGCGGGAGAAGGAGATACGCAGTATTTT. Based on the CDR3 plus reference TRBV5-1 and TRBJ2-3, the full variable domain is KAGVTQTPRYLIKTRGQQVTLSCSPISGHRSVSWYQQTPGQGLQFLFEYFSETQRNKGNFPGRFSGRQFSNSRSEMNVSTLELGDSALYLCASSNFGLAGEGDTQYFGPGTRLTVL.

The V call is TRBV2, the J call TRBJ1-3, with D possibly matching TRBD1 (6 bases). Trimming removed 5 bases at V and 2 bases at J, with 10 bases between. Per germline, CDR1 SNHLY and CDR2 FYNNEI. This CDR3 spans 14 amino acids. The CDR3 is CASSSGTPGNTIYF. The CDR3 coding sequence is TGTGCCAGCAGTTCCGGGACACCTGGAAACACCATATATTTT. Together with reference TRBV2 and TRBJ1-3, the CDR3 gives the full variable domain: EPEVTQTPSHQVTQMGQEVILRCVPISNHLYFYWYRQILGQKVEFLVSFYNNEISEKSEIFDDQFSVERPDGSNFTLKIRSTKLEDSAMYFCASSSGTPGNTIYFGEGSWLTVV.

This chain uses TRBV18 with TRBJ1-3; D might be TRBD1 (6 bases). The CDR3 totals 14 residues. V was shortened by 2 bases and J by 2 bases, with 7 bases between the two germline ends. The germline CDR1 and CDR2 sequences are KGHSH and LQKENI. CDR3 DNA sequence: TGTGCCAGCTCACCATCAGGGGCTGGAAACACCATATATTTT. It encodes CASSPSGAGNTIYF.

The J gene is TRBJ2-2, the V gene TRBV7-6; 7 nucleotides match TRBD2. From germline, CDR1 is SGHVS and CDR2 FNYEAQ. The CDR3 has 17 residues. The junction had 15 bases not matched to a gene; V was cut back by 5 bases and J by 6 bases. The CDR3 spells CASSPRAGVTVSGELFF. The CDR3, as DNA: TGTGCCAGCAGCCCCCGGGCGGGAGTAACGGTCTCCGGGGAGCTGTTTTTT.

The chain uses TRBV9 and TRBJ2-5; D may be TRBD1 (5 bases). The CDR3 sequence is 14 residues long. From germline, CDR1 is SGDLS and CDR2 YYNGEE. The V and J ends lost 0 bases and 5 bases respectively, with 11 bases between them. The DNA of the CDR3 is TGTGCCAGCAGCGTAGGGAACAGGATGGAGACCCAGTACTTC. Translation: CASSVGNRMETQYF.

The chain uses TRBV20-1 and TRBJ1-2; tentative D call: TRBD1 (6 bases). This CDR3 has 11 amino acids. The germline V gene has CDR1 DFQATT and CDR2 SNEGSKA (reference sequence). The germline V and J ends were trimmed by 6 bases and 8 bases, with 13 bases remaining between them. In DNA, the CDR3 is TGCAGTGCCAAGGACAGTATAGGCTACACCTTC. It encodes CSAKDSIGYTF.

V is TRBV28 and J is TRBJ1-5; D gene ambiguous. The CDR3 has 16 residues. V was pared by 7 bases and J by 0 bases, with 16 bases between. Germline V gene sequence: CDR1 MDHEN, CDR2 SYDVKM. The CDR3 DNA is TGTGCCAGCACTCTTAATCGGATATCTAGCAATCAGCCCCAGCATTTT. It is translated as CASTLNRISSNQPQHF.

The CDR3 protein is CASSLDGDSYGYTF. The DNA of the CDR3 is TGCGCCAGCAGCTTGGATGGGGACAGCTATGGCTACACCTTC. The genes are TRBV5-1 and TRBJ1-2, with 7 nucleotides matching TRBD1. V lost 0 bases, J lost 4 bases, and 3 bases stayed unmatched. Germline CDR1 is SGHRS and CDR2 is YFSETQ. This CDR3 contains 14 residues.

V and J are TRBV19 and TRBJ2-7; D possibly corresponds to TRBD1 (6 bases). Trimming left V 6 bases short and J 0 bases short, with 18 bases between. Germline CDR1 is LNHDA and CDR2 is SQIVND (reference sequence). The CDR3 totals 16 residues. The CDR3 nucleotides are TGTGCCAGTAGGAAAACAGGGCTTCTCCCCTCCTACGAGCAGTACTTC. It yields the protein CASRKTGLLPSYEQYF.

V is TRBV7-2 and J is TRBJ2-2; TRBD1 matches 9 bases. The junction had 7 bases not matched to a gene; V was cut back by 5 bases and J by 6 bases. This CDR3 has 15 amino acids. Germline V gene data show CDR1 as SGHTA and CDR2 as FQGNSA. The CDR3 region has the DNA TGTGCCAGCAGCCCCGGGACAGGGTCAGCCGGGGAGCTGTTTTTT. Translated: CASSPGTGSAGELFF.

This clone came up a few times. J is TRBJ1-1 and V is TRBV18, with 8 positions matching TRBD1. The CDR3 has 15 residues. V gave up 3 bases and J gave up 1 base; unmatched junction bases: 4. The germline gives CDR1 KGHSH, CDR2 LQKENI. The CDR3: CASSPAGGGNTEAFF. The CDR3 bases are TGTGCCAGCTCACCGGCAGGGGGCGGGAACACTGAAGCTTTCTTT.

J is TRBJ2-7 and V is TRBV18; D may match TRBD1 or TRBD2 (5 bases each). V was pared by 5 bases and J by 2 bases, with 13 bases between. This CDR3 has 14 amino acids. Per germline, CDR1 KGHSH and CDR2 LQKENI. CDR3 nucleotide sequence: TGTGCCAGCTCAACCAGGGACGGTGCCTACGAGCAGTACTTC. Residues: CASSTRDGAYEQYF.

This clone was found once. This rearrangement joins TRBV11-1 to TRBJ2-7; 10 nucleotides agree with TRBD1. The CDR3 is made up of 14 amino acids. Per the germline V gene, CDR1 is SGHAT and CDR2 is FQDESV (reference sequence). Trimming took 5 bases from V and 5 from J; bases not matched to a gene: 6. The CDR3 DNA reads TGTGCCAGCAGCCCCGGGACAGGGGTGGACGAGCAGTACTTC. Translating gives CASSPGTGVDEQYF.

V and J are TRBV7-2 and TRBJ1-1; TRBD1 aligns across 7 bases. The length of the CDR3 is 14 residues. Germline CDR1 is SGHTA and CDR2 is FQGNSA. The V segment lost 5 bases and the J segment 1 base; nucleotides outside the gene matches: 4. The CDR3 here is CASSQQGRNTEAFF. The CDR3 coding sequence is TGTGCCAGCAGCCAACAGGGGCGGAACACTGAAGCTTTCTTT.

J is TRBJ2-2 and V is TRBV5-1; D gene unclear. The ends were cut back, 0 bases at V and 1 base at J, with 4 bases in the middle. CDR1 SGHRS and CDR2 YFSETQ come from the germline V gene. CDR3 length equals 14 residues. As DNA, the CDR3 is TGCGCCAGCAGCTTGGACAGGAACACCGGGGAGCTGTTTTTT. It is translated as CASSLDRNTGELFF. The variable domain in full, with the rest retrieved from reference TRBV5-1 and TRBJ2-2, is KAGVTQTPRYLIKTRGQQVTLSCSPISGHRSVSWYQQTPGQGLQFLFEYFSETQRNKGNFPGRFSGRQFSNSRSEMNVSTLELGDSALYLCASSLDRNTGELFFGEGSRLTVL.

In DNA, the CDR3 is TGTGCCTGGAGTGGCCAGGGGTCCGGAAGCTACACCTTC. It yields the protein CAWSGQGSGSYTF. This chain connects TRBV30 to TRBJ1-2, with a tentative D call TRBD1 (6 bases). Germline CDR1 and CDR2: GTSNPN and SVGIG (reference sequence). CDR3 length: 13 amino acids. V lost 1 base, J lost 9 bases, and 15 bases lay in between.